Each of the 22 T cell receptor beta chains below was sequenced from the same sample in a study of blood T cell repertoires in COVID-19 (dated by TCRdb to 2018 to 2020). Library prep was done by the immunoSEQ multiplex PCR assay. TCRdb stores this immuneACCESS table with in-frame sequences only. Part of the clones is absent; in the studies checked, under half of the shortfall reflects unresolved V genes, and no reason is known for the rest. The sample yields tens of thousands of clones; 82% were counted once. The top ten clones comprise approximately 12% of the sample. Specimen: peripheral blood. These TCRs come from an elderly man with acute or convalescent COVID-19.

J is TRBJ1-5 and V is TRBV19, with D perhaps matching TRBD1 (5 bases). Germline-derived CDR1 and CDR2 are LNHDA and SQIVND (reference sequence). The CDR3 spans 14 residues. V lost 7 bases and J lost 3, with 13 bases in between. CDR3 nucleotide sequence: TGTGCCAGTACCTCGGACAAATCCAATCAGCCCCAGCATTTT. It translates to CASTSDKSNQPQHF.

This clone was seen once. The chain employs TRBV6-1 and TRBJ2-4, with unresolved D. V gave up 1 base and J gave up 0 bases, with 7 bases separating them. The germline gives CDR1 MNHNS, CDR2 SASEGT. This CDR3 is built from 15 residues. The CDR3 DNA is TGTGCCAGCAGTGAAGGAGTCTTAGCCAAAAACATTCAGTACTTC. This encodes CASSEGVLAKNIQYF.

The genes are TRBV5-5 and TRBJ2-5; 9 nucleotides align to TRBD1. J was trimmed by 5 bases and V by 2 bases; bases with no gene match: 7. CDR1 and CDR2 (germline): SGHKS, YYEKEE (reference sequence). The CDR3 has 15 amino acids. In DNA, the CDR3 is TGTGCCAGCAGCTTCAGACAGGGGGTTTGGGAGACCCAGTACTTC. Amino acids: CASSFRQGVWETQYF.

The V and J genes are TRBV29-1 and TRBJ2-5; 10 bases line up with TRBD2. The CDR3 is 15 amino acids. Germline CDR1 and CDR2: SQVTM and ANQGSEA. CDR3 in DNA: TGCAGTGGGTGGGGATGGACTAGCGGCAGGGAGACCCAGTACTTC. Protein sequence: CSGWGWTSGRETQYF. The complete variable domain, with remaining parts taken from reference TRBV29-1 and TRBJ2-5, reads SAVISQKPSRDICQRGTSLTIQCQVDSQVTMMFWYRQQPGQSLTLIATANQGSEATYESGFVIDKFPISRPNLTFSTLTVSNMSPEDSSIYLCSGWGWTSGRETQYFGPGTRLLVL.

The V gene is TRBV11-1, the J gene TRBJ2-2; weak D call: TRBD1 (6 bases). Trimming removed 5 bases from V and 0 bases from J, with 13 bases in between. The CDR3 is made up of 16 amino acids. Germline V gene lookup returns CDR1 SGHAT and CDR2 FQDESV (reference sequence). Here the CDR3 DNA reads TGTGCCAGCAGCCTGATACAGGGACCGAACACCGGGGAGCTGTTTTTT. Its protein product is CASSLIQGPNTGELFF. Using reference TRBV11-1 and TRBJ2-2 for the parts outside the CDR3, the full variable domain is EAEVAQSPRYKITEKSQAVAFWCDPISGHATLYWYRQILGQGPELLVQFQDESVVDDSQLPKDRFSAERLKGVDSTLKIQPAELGDSAMYLCASSLIQGPNTGELFFGEGSRLTVL.

The CDR3 region has the DNA TGTGCCAGCAGTCAGACAGGGTTTAATTCACCCCTCCACTTT. Translation gives CASSQTGFNSPLHF. The chain joins TRBV6-5 to TRBJ1-6; 7 bases fit TRBD1. The trim removed 5 bases at V and 6 bases at J, leaving 4 bases unmatched. Per the germline V gene, CDR1 is MNHEY and CDR2 is SVGAGI. The CDR3 sequence is 14 residues long.

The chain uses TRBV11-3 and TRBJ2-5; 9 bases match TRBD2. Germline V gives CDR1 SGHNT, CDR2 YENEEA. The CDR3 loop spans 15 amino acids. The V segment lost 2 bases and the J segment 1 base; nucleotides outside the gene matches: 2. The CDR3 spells CASSLPSGVQETQYF. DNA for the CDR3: TGTGCCAGCAGCTTACCTAGCGGGGTCCAAGAGACCCAGTACTTC.

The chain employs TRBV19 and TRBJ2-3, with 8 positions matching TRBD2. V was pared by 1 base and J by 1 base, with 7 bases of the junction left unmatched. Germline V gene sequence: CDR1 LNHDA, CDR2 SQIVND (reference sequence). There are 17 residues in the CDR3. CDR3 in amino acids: CASSIGVAGMGTDTQYF. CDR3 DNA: TGTGCCAGTAGTATAGGGGTAGCGGGGATGGGCACAGATACGCAGTATTTT. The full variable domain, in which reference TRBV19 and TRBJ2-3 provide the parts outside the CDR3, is DGGITQSPKYLFRKEGQNVTLSCEQNLNHDAMYWYRQDPGQGLRLIYYSQIVNDFQKGDIAEGYSVSREKKESFPLTVTSAQKNPTAFYLCASSIGVAGMGTDTQYFGPGTRLTVL.

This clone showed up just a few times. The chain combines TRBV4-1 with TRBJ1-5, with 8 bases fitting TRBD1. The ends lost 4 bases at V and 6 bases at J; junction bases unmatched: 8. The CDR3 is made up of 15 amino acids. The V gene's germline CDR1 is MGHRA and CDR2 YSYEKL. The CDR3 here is CASSRSQGAVQPQHF. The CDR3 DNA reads TGCGCCAGCAGCCGATCGCAGGGGGCAGTTCAGCCCCAGCATTTT.

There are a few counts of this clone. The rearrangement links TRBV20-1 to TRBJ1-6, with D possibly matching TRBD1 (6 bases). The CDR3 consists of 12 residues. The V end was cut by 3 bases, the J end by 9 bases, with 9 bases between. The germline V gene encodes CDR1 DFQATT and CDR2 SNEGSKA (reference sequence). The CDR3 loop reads CSASRGGSPLHF. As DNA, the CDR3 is TGCAGTGCTAGTAGGGGGGGTTCACCCCTCCACTTT.

The CDR3 nucleotides are TGTGCCAGCAGTGAGGGGGGGGCAGGAGAAAAACTGTTTTTT. As protein: CASSEGGAGEKLFF. This chain connects TRBV2 to TRBJ1-4, with D perhaps matching TRBD1 (6 bases). The CDR3 is 14 residues long. CDR1 and CDR2 from the germline V gene are SNHLY and FYNNEI. V was clipped by 3 bases and J by 8 bases, with 13 bases between them.

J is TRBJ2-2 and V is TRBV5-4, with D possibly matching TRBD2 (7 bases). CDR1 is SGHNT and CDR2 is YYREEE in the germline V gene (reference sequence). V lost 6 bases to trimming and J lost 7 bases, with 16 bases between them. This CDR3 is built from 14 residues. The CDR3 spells CASIGGAGGGELFF. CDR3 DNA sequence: TGTGCCAGCATTGGGGGGGCCGGTGGCGGGGAGCTGTTTTTT.

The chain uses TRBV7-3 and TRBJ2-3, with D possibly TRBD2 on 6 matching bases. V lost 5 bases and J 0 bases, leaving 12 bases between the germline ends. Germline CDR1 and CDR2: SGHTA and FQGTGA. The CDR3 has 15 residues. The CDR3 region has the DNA TGTGCCAGCAGCAGCAGCGGGCCGAGCACAGATACGCAGTATTTT. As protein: CASSSSGPSTDTQYF.

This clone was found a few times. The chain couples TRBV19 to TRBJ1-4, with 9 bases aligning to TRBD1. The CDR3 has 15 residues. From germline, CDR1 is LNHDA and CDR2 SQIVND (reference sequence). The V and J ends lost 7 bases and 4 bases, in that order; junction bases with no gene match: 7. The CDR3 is CASTALGQGNEKLFF. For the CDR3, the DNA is TGTGCCAGTACAGCGTTGGGACAGGGTAATGAAAAACTGTTTTTT.

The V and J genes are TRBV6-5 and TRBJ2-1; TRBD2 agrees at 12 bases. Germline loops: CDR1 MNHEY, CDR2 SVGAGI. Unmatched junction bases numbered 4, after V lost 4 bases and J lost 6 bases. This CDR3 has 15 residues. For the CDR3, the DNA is TGTGCCAGCAGTTGGGCTAGCGGGGGGGGCAATGAGCAGTTCTTC. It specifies CASSWASGGGNEQFF.

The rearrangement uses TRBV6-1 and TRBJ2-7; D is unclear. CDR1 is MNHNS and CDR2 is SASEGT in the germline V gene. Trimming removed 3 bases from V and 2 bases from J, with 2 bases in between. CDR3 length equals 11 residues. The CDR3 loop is CASSDAYEQYF. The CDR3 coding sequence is TGTGCCAGCAGTGACGCCTACGAGCAGTACTTC.

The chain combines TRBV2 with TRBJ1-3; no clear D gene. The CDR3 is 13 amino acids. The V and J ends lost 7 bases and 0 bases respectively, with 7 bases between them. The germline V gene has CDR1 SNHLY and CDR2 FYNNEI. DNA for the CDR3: TGTGCCAGCACAACATTCTCTGGAAACACCATATATTTT. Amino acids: CASTTFSGNTIYF.

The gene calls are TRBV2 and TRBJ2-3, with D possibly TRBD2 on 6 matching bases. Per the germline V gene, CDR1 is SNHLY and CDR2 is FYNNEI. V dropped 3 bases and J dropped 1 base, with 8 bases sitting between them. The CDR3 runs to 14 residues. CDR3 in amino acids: CASSEEGGTDTQYF. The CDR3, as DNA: TGTGCCAGCAGTGAGGAGGGAGGCACAGATACGCAGTATTTT.

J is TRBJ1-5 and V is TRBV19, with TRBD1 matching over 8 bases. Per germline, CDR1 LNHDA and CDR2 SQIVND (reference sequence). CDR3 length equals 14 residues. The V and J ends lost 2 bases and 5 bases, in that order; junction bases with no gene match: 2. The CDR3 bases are TGTGCCAGTAGTATACAGGGGGCCTATCAGCCCCAGCATTTT. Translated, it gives CASSIQGAYQPQHF.

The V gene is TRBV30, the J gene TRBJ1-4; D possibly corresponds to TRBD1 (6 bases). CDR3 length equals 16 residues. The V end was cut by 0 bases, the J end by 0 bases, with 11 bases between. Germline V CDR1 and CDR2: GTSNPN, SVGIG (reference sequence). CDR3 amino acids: CAWSVTGRATNEKLFF. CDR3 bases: TGTGCCTGGAGTGTAACAGGGAGAGCAACTAATGAAAAACTGTTTTTT.

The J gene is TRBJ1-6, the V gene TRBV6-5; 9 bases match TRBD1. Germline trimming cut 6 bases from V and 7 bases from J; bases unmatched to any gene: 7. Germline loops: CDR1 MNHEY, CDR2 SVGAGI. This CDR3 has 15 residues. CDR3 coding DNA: TGTGCCAGCAGAGGTAGCGGGACAGGGAATTCACCCCTCCACTTT. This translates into CASRGSGTGNSPLHF.

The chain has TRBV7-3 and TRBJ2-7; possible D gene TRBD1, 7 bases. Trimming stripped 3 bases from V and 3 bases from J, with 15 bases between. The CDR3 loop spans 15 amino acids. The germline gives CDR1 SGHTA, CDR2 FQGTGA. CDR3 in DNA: TGTGCCAGCAGCTTGATAGGAGGGGGCTACTACGAGCAGTACTTC. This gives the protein CASSLIGGGYYEQYF. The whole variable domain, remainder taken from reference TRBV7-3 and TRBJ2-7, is GAGVSQTPSNKVTEKGKYVELRCDPISGHTALYWYRQSLGQGPEFLIYFQGTGAADDSGLPNDRFFAVRPEGSVSTLKIQRTERGDSAVYLCASSLIGGGYYEQYFGPGTRLTVT.